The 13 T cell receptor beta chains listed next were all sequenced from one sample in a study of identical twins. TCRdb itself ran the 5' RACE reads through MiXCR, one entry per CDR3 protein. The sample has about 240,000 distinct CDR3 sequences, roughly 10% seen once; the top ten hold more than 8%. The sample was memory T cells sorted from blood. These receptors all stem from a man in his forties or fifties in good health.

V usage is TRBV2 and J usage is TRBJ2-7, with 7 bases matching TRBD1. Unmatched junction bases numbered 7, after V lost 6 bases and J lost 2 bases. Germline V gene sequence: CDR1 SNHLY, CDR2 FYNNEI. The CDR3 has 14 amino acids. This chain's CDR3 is CASSADRLAYEQYF. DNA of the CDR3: TGTGCCAGCAGCGCGGACAGGCTTGCCTACGAGCAGTACTTC. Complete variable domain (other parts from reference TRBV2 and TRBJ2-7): EPEVTQTPSHQVTQMGQEVILRCVPISNHLYFYWYRQILGQKVEFLVSFYNNEISEKSEIFDDQFSVERPDGSNFTLKIRSTKLEDSAMYFCASSADRLAYEQYFGPGTRLTVT.

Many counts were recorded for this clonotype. The CDR3 DNA reads as TGTGCCAGCATCACCCGGACAGGGGTGACAGATACGCAGTATTTT. Translated: CASITRTGVTDTQYF. The chain is built from TRBV7-9 and TRBJ2-3, with 9 bases identical to TRBD1. The CDR3 sequence is 15 residues long. V dropped 7 bases and J dropped 3; count of bases not matched to a gene: 8. Per the germline V gene, CDR1 is SEHNR and CDR2 is FQNEAQ (reference sequence).

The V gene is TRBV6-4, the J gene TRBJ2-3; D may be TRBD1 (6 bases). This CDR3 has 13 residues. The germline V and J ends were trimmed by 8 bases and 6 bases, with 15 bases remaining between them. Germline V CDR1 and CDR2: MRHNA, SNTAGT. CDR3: CASGARTVDTQYF. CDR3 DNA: TGTGCCAGCGGTGCCCGGACAGTTGATACGCAGTATTTT.

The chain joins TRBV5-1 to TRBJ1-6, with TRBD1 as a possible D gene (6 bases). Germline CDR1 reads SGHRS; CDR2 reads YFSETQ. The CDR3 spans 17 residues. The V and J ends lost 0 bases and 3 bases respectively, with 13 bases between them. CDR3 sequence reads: CASSLVGGRFYNSPLHF. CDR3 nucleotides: TGCGCCAGCAGCTTGGTTGGGGGGCGCTTCTATAATTCACCCCTCCACTTT. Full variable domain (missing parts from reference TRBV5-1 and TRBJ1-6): KAGVTQTPRYLIKTRGQQVTLSCSPISGHRSVSWYQQTPGQGLQFLFEYFSETQRNKGNFPGRFSGRQFSNSRSEMNVSTLELGDSALYLCASSLVGGRFYNSPLHFGNGTRLTVT.

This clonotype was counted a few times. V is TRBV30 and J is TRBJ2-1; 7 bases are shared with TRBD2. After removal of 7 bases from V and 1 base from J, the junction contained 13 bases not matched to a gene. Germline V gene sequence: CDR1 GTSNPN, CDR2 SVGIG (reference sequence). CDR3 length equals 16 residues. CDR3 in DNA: TGTGCCTCCGAAGGTGGCGGGAGAGGGTCCTACAATGAGCAGTTCTTC. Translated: CASEGGGRGSYNEQFF. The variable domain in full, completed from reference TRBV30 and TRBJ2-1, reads SQTIHQWPATLVQPVGSPLSLECTVEGTSNPNLYWYRQAAGRGLQLLFYSVGIGQISSEVPQNLSASRPQDRQFILSSKKLLLSDSGFYLCASEGGGRGSYNEQFFGPGTRLTVL.

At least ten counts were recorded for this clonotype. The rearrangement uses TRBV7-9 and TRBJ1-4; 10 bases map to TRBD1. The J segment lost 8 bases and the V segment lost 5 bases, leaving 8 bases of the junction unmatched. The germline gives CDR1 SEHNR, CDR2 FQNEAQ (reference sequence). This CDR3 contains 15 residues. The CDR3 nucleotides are TGTGCCAGCAGCCCGACCGGGACAGGGGTGGAAAAACTGTTTTTT. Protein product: CASSPTGTGVEKLFF.

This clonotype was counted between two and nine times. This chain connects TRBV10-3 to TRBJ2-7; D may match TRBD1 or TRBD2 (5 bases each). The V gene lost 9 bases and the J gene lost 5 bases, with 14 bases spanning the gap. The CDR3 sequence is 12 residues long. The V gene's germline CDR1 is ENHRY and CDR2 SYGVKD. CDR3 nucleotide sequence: TGTGCCATAGGGAGCAGGGCCCACGAGCAGTACTTC. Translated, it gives CAIGSRAHEQYF.

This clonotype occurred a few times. CDR3 nucleotides: TGTGCCAGCAGTTCCAAGCTCGGGACCTTCTACGAGCAGTACTTC. Protein sequence: CASSSKLGTFYEQYF. V and J are TRBV7-2 and TRBJ2-7; D is tentatively TRBD1 or TRBD2 (5 bases each). The V end lost 6 bases, the J end lost 3 bases, and 18 bases lay between the germline ends. Germline CDR1 is SGHTA and CDR2 is FQGNSA. The CDR3 is 15 amino acids.

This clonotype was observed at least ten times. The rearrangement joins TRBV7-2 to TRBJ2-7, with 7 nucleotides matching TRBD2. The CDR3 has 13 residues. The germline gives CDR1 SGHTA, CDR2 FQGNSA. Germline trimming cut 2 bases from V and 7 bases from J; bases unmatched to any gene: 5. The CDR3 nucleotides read TGTGCCAGCAGCTTAAGACTAGCTCGTGAGCAGTACTTC. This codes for CASSLRLAREQYF.

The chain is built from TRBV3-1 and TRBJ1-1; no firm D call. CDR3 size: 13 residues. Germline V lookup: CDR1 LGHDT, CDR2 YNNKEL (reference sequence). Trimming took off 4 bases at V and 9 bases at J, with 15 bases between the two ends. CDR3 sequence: CASSRDISSQAFF. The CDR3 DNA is TGTGCCAGCAGCCGCGACATCTCGAGTCAAGCTTTCTTT. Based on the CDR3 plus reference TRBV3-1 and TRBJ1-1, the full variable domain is DTAVSQTPKYLVTQMGNDKSIKCEQNLGHDTMYWYKQDSKKFLKIMFSYNNKELIINETVPNRFSPKSPDKAHLNLHINSLELGDSAVYFCASSRDISSQAFFGQGTRLTVV.

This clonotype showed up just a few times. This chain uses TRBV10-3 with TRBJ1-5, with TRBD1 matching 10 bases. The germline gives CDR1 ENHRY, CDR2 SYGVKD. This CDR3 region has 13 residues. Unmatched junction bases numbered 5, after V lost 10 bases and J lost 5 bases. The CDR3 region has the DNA TGTGCCACCGGACAGGGGGATTATCAGCCCCAGCATTTT. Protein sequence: CATGQGDYQPQHF.

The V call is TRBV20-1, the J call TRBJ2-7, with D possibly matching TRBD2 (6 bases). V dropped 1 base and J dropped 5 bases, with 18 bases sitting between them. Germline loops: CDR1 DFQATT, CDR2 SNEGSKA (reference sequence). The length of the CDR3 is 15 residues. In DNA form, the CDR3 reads TGCAGTGCTAGAGTTTGGGCAGGTGGGGAGGACGAGCAGTACTTC. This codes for CSARVWAGGEDEQYF.

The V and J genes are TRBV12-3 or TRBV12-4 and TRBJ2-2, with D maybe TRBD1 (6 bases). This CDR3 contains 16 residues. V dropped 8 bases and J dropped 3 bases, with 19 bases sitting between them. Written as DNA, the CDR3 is TGTGCCAGCGTCCCCTGGGGCAGGGGACACACCGGGGAGCTGTTTTTT. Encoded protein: CASVPWGRGHTGELFF.